This T cell receptor beta chain was profiled in a study of response to subunit inactivated influenza vaccine (dated by TCRdb to 2016 to 2019). For context, the study as a whole: Deep quantitative profiling of the T cell receptor repertoire was used in the study to follow responses to a trivalent subunit inactivated influenza vaccine.

Looking up the germline V gene (reference sequence) yields CDR1 DFQATT and CDR2 SNEGSKA. Ends trimmed: V by 2 bases, J by 13 bases; bases unmatched to a gene: 8. Measured from the cysteine to the phenylalanine, the CDR3 is 13 residues long. The kept DNA is CDR3 alone, 39 bases in frame from the first base. The paper as a whole reports these results and caveats: It was suggested by the authors that each seasonal influenza vaccination may recruit only a limited number of new T cells.

Worth noting for this clonotype: Its specific antigen is unknown. No much larger clone is present one base from it, and per-base qualities are unavailable.

Library preparation employed RT-PCR. Sequencing used an Illumina HiSeq 2500. TCRdb applied fastp at Q25 and MiXCR to the public reads, then kept only in-frame beta chains. For every CDR3 protein sequence, its rows merge into one entry that carries the most common genes and DNA. In this sample the table shows about 500,000 distinct CDR3 sequences, 16% of which occur a single time. The top ten constitute over 2.5% of the sample. The clonotype originates from a man in his fifties or sixties who received an inactivated influenza vaccine. Donor details come from another sample of the same person, matched by shared clones. Sample: CD4+ T cells sorted from PBMCs, taken around 25 months after vaccination. The chain uses TRBV20-1 and TRBJ1-6; 7 bases in between match TRBD1. The nucleotides are TGCAGTGCTAGAACGACAGGGACGGGGCCCCTCCACTTT. Its translation is CSARTTGTGPLHF.